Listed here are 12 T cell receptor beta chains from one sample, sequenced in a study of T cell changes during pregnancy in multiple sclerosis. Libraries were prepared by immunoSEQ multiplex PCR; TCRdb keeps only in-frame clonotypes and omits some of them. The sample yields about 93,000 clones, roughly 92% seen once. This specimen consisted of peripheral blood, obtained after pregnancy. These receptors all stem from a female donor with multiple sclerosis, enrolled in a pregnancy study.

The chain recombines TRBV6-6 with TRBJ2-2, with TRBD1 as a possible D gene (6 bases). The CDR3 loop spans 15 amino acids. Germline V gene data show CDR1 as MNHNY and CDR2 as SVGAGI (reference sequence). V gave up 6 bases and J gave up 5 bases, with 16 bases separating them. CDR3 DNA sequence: TGTGCCAGCAGGCCCGGACAGCTCGATACCGGGGAGCTGTTTTTT. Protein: CASRPGQLDTGELFF.

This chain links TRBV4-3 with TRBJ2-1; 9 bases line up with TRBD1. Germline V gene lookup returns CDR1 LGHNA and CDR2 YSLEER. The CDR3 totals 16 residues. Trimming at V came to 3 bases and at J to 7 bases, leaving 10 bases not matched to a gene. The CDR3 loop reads CASSQYYGDRANEQFF. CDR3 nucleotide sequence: TGCGCCAGCAGCCAGTACTACGGGGACAGGGCGAATGAGCAGTTCTTC.

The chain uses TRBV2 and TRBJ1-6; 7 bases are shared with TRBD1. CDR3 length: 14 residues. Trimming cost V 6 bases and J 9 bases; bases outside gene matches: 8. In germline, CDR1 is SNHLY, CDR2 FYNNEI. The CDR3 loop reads CASRITGAGSPLHF. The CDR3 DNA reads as TGTGCCAGCAGGATCACAGGGGCCGGTTCACCCCTCCACTTT. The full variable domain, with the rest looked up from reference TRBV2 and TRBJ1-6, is EPEVTQTPSHQVTQMGQEVILRCVPISNHLYFYWYRQILGQKVEFLVSFYNNEISEKSEIFDDQFSVERPDGSNFTLKIRSTKLEDSAMYFCASRITGAGSPLHFGNGTRLTVT.

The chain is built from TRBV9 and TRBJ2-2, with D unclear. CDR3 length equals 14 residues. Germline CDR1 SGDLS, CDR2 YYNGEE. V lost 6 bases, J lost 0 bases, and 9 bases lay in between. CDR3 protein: CASNTVPNTGELFF. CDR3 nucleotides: TGTGCCAGCAATACAGTCCCGAACACCGGGGAGCTGTTTTTT.

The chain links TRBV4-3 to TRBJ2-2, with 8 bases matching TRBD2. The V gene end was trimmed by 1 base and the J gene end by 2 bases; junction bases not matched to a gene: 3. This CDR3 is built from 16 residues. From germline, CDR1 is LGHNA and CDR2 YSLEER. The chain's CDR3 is CASSQALAANTGELFF. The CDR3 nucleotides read TGCGCCAGCAGCCAAGCACTAGCGGCCAACACCGGGGAGCTGTTTTTT.

The DNA of the CDR3 is TGTGCCAGCAGCCTAGACAGGCAATCCCGCCAGTACTTC. As protein: CASSLDRQSRQYF. This rearrangement joins TRBV7-6 to TRBJ2-7; tentative D call: TRBD1 (6 bases). The CDR3 extends over 13 amino acids. Germline V gene sequence: CDR1 SGHVS, CDR2 FNYEAQ. V shed 5 bases and J shed 10 bases, with 18 bases lying between them.

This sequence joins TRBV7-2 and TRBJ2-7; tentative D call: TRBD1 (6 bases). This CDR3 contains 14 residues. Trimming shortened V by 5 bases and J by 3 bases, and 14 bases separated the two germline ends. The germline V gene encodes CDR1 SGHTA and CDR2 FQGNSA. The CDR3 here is CASSAGTLDYEQYF. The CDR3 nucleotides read TGTGCCAGCAGCGCCGGGACACTAGACTACGAGCAGTACTTC.

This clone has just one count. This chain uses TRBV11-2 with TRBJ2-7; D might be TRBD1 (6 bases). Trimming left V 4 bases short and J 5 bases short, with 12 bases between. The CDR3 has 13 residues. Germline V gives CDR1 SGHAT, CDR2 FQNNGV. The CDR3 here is CASSYQGSHEQYF. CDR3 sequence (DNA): TGTGCCAGCAGCTATCAGGGGTCCCACGAGCAGTACTTC.

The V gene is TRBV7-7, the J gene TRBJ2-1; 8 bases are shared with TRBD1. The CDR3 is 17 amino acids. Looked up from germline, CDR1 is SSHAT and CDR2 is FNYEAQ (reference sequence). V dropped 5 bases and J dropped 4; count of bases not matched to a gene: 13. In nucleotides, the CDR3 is TGTGCCAGCAGCCCCAGGGGGCCGATAGATGGGTACAATGAGCAGTTCTTC. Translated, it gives CASSPRGPIDGYNEQFF.

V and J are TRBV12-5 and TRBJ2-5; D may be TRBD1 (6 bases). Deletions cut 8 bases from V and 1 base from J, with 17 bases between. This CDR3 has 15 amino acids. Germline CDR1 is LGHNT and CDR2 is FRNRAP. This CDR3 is CASFPGQITQETQYF. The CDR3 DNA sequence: TGTGCTAGTTTCCCCGGACAGATCACCCAAGAGACCCAGTACTTC.

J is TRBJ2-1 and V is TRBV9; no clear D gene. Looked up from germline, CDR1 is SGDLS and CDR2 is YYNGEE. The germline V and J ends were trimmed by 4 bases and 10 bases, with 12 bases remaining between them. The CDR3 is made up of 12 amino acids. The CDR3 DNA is TGTGCCAGCAGCCCTCCTTCGAGGGAGCAGTTCTTC. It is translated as CASSPPSREQFF.

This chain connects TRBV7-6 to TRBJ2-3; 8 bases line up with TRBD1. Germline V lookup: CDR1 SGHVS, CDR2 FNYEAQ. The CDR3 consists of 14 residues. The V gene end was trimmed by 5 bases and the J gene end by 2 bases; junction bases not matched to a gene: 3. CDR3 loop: CASSRGQVTDTQYF. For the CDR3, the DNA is TGTGCCAGCAGCAGGGGACAGGTCACAGATACGCAGTATTTT.